This TCR beta chain was captured in a study of cytomegalovirus exposure and HLA in healthy donors. About the research overall: Counted in an early data release were roughly 81 million unique TCRs from HLA-typed donors. Study results and caveats: One later analysis reportedly identified an Asian-associated ancestry cluster that showed fewer N-insertions than the roughly 620-donor mean. A later analysis by the authors found several of the most significant clusters apparently linked to common viral pathogens. Being indistinguishable, some V segments were excluded, TRBV6-2 and TRBV6-3 among them.

V dropped 4 bases and J dropped 4; count of bases not matched to a gene: 3. Germline assignment: CDR1 LGHNA and CDR2 YSLEER. The CDR3 spans 15 residues. On this clone itself: Its antigen remains unidentified.

60 Vbeta and 13 Jbeta primers were used in PCR. Clones were read by immunoSEQ multiplex PCR, and TCRdb kept only the in-frame ones, dropping some. The sample has 150,000 to 250,000 clones; over 75% are singletons. The sequence derives from a boy between 2 and 15 years old in good health and CMV-seronegative. The specimen sequenced was PBMCs. The rearrangement uses TRBV4-3 and TRBJ1-5; the match to TRBD1 covers 11 bases. The CDR3: CASSRGTGGNQPQHF. The CDR3 nucleotides read TGCGCCAGCAGCCGAGGGACAGGGGGGAATCAGCCCCAGCATTTT.